This T cell receptor beta chain is from a study of blood T cell repertoires in COVID-19. Study as a whole: T cells, B-cell-depleted T cells, or PBMCs supplied cDNA or gDNA.

This CDR3 comprises 15 residues. TCRdb's copy holds only in-frame clones and misses some; the assay was immunoSEQ multiplex PCR. Of 150,000 to 200,000 clones in the sample, about nine tenths were seen once. This clonotype was sampled from a man aged 65 to 85 with acute or convalescent COVID-19. The source material was peripheral blood. This chain connects TRBV21-1 to TRBJ2-7; whether TRBD2, the table's D call, matches the DNA was not checked. TRBV21-1 is a pseudogene locus. Here the CDR3 reads CASSKALAGVYEQYF. In DNA form, the CDR3 reads TGTGCCAGCAGCAAAGCTCTAGCGGGGGTGTACGAGCAGTACTTC.